These 19 T cell receptor beta chains came from one sample sequenced in a study of blood T cell repertoires in COVID-19. TCRdb's copy holds only in-frame clones and misses some; the assay was immunoSEQ multiplex PCR. The table has about 270,000 clones, 88% seen once; the top ten hold 3%. The specimen was PBMCs or T cells enriched from blood (not recorded which). The receptors were sampled from a woman in her 50s who had recovered from COVID-19.

The chain combines TRBV28 with TRBJ1-6; 10 bases are a match to TRBD1. V shed 6 bases, J shed 9 bases, and the junction held 8 bases outside the gene matches. The germline V gene has CDR1 MDHEN and CDR2 SYDVKM. This CDR3 has 15 amino acids. The CDR3 sequence: CASSPPRTGGSPLHF. The CDR3, as DNA: TGTGCCAGCAGCCCCCCCCGGACAGGGGGTTCACCCCTCCACTTT.

The chain joins TRBV9 to TRBJ1-2, with TRBD1 identical over 7 bases. Trimming took 0 bases from V and 8 from J; bases not matched to a gene: 4. The CDR3 loop spans 13 amino acids. CDR1 is SGDLS and CDR2 is YYNGEE in the germline V gene. CDR3 region: CASSVVAGGGYTF. The CDR3 DNA is TGTGCCAGCAGCGTAGTGGCAGGGGGAGGCTACACCTTC.

J is TRBJ2-3 and V is TRBV5-1; 8 bases line up with TRBD1. Losses at the gene ends were 5 bases for V and 8 bases for J; bases not matched to a gene: 16. The CDR3 sequence is 16 residues long. Looked up from germline, CDR1 is SGHRS and CDR2 is YFSETQ. CDR3 coding DNA: TGCGCCAGCAGTGGCCTGGGGACAGGTCTATTGGGTACGCAGTATTTT. This translates into CASSGLGTGLLGTQYF.

A word on this clone: Other nucleotide sequences from this sample produce the same CDR3. The genes are TRBV28 and TRBJ1-1; D is perhaps TRBD1 (5 bases). The germline V and J ends were trimmed by 6 bases and 5 bases, with 7 bases remaining between them. There are 11 residues in the CDR3. Germline V gene data show CDR1 as MDHEN and CDR2 as SYDVKM. The CDR3 bases are TGTGCCAGCAGCCGGGGGACTGAAGCTTTCTTT. This codes for CASSRGTEAFF.

The chain joins TRBV12-5 to TRBJ2-2; unclear D gene. The CDR3 has 15 amino acids. The V end lost 0 bases, the J end lost 4 bases, and 9 bases lay between the germline ends. Germline V gives CDR1 LGHNT, CDR2 FRNRAP. The CDR3 sequence: CASGLVQRGTGELFF. The CDR3 DNA sequence: TGTGCTAGTGGTTTGGTACAACGAGGCACCGGGGAGCTGTTTTTT. Using reference TRBV12-5 and TRBJ2-2 for the parts outside the CDR3, the full variable domain is DARVTQTPRHKVTEMGQEVTMRCQPILGHNTVFWYRQTMMQGLELLAYFRNRAPLDDSGMPKDRFSAEMPDATLATLKIQPSEPRDSAVYFCASGLVQRGTGELFFGEGSRLTVL.

The V gene is TRBV29-1, the J gene TRBJ2-3; 8 bases line up with TRBD1. The CDR3 extends over 12 amino acids. Trimming cost V 5 bases and J 4 bases; bases outside gene matches: 2. Germline-derived CDR1 and CDR2 are SQVTM and ANQGSEA. CDR3 nucleotides: TGCAGCGTTCAGACAGGGGCAGATACGCAGTATTTT. It yields the protein CSVQTGADTQYF.

This clone was counted once. The chain joins TRBV19 to TRBJ2-3; D unclear. V dropped 3 bases and J dropped 4 bases, with 8 bases sitting between them. The germline V gene has CDR1 LNHDA and CDR2 SQIVND (reference sequence). The CDR3 totals 13 residues. The CDR3 coding sequence is TGTGCCAGTAGTATGAGTGAGGCAGATACGCAGTATTTT. Amino acids: CASSMSEADTQYF.

This chain links TRBV28 with TRBJ1-3; weak D call: TRBD1 (5 bases). There are 13 residues in the CDR3. V lost 7 bases to trimming and J lost 4 bases, with 11 bases between them. CDR1 is MDHEN, CDR2 SYDVKM, per germline. CDR3 sequence: CASTGGAGNTIYF. The CDR3 region has the DNA TGTGCCAGCACCGGAGGGGCGGGAAACACCATATATTTT.

This chain connects TRBV24-1 to TRBJ2-5; the D gene is possibly TRBD2 (6 bases). Trimming took off 0 bases at V and 1 base at J, with 8 bases between the two ends. Germline lookup yields CDR1 KGHDR and CDR2 SFDVKD. CDR3 length: 15 amino acids. This CDR3 is CATSDLLGGQETQYF. The CDR3 DNA is TGTGCCACCAGTGATTTGCTGGGGGGCCAAGAGACCCAGTACTTC.

The rearrangement uses TRBV27 and TRBJ2-6, with D possibly TRBD2 on 6 matching bases. With 5 bases removed from V and 4 bases from J, the gap between germline ends came to 15 bases. Germline CDR1 and CDR2: MNHEY and SMNVEV (reference sequence). This CDR3 has 16 amino acids. CDR3 loop: CASSTDRDLGANVLTF. The DNA of the CDR3 is TGTGCCAGCAGTACTGACCGGGACTTGGGGGCCAACGTCCTGACTTTC.

This clone is a singleton in its sample. V is TRBV4-1 and J is TRBJ2-7; the match to TRBD2 covers 11 bases. This CDR3 comprises 18 residues. Germline loops: CDR1 MGHRA, CDR2 YSYEKL. V shed 1 base, J shed 1 base, and the junction held 9 bases outside the gene matches. CDR3 sequence reads: CASSQGSLAGDLSYEQYF. The CDR3 coding sequence is TGCGCCAGCAGCCAAGGTTCACTAGCGGGAGATTTATCCTACGAGCAGTACTTC.

V gene TRBV3-1 (or the pseudogene TRBV3-2) combines with J gene TRBJ1-6; 8 bases are a match to TRBD1. The CDR3 consists of 14 residues. Germline V CDR1 and CDR2: LGHDT, YNNKEL (reference sequence). V lost 2 bases and J lost 7; bases outside the gene matches: 1. The CDR3 protein is CASSQQGANSPLHF. The CDR3 DNA is TGTGCCAGCAGCCAACAGGGGGCGAATTCACCCCTCCACTTT.

The chain couples TRBV10-3 to TRBJ2-1; TRBD2 matches 10 bases. J lost 0 bases, V lost 10 bases, and 12 bases had no gene match. Germline V gene sequence: CDR1 ENHRY, CDR2 SYGVKD. CDR3 length: 17 residues. Here the CDR3 reads CATSLAGAMSSYNEQFF. CDR3 bases: TGTGCCACCAGCCTAGCGGGGGCCATGAGCTCCTACAATGAGCAGTTCTTC.

The J gene is TRBJ2-7, the V gene TRBV4-2; D may be TRBD2 (7 bases). The CDR3 has 16 residues. The V end lost 1 base, the J end lost 3 bases, and 16 bases lay between the germline ends. Germline assignment: CDR1 LGHNA and CDR2 YNFKEQ. CDR3 region: CASSQVPPGEGYEQYF. CDR3 in DNA: TGTGCCAGCAGCCAAGTTCCACCAGGGGAGGGCTACGAGCAGTACTTC.

The genes are TRBV27 and TRBJ1-3, with D uncertain. CDR1 is MNHEY, CDR2 SMNVEV, per germline (reference sequence). The CDR3 has 14 residues. V lost 3 bases and J 2 bases, leaving 8 bases between the germline ends. The CDR3: CASSFGVPGNTIYF. The CDR3 nucleotides read TGTGCCAGCAGTTTCGGGGTGCCTGGAAACACCATATATTTT.

This sequence joins TRBV19 and TRBJ1-1; 8 bases are a match to TRBD1. V was clipped by 2 bases and J by 4 bases; unmatched bases: 12. Germline V gene data show CDR1 as LNHDA and CDR2 as SQIVND (reference sequence). The CDR3 is 17 residues long. The CDR3 reads CASSISGRGRGGTEAFF. Written as DNA, the CDR3 is TGTGCCAGTAGTATATCGGGCAGGGGGCGCGGAGGCACTGAAGCTTTCTTT.

The chain uses TRBV25-1 and TRBJ1-2; the D is unclear. The germline CDR1 and CDR2 sequences are MGHDK and SYGVNS. V lost 2 bases and J 2 bases, leaving 9 bases between the germline ends. This CDR3 spans 14 amino acids. For the CDR3, the DNA is TGTGCCAGCAGTGAAATTGACGGGAACTATGGCTACACCTTC. Protein sequence: CASSEIDGNYGYTF.

CDR3 sequence reads: CASSLRRPTSSGNEQFF. DNA of the CDR3: TGTGCCAGCAGTTTAAGACGCCCCACTAGCTCGGGCAATGAGCAGTTCTTC. The V and J genes are TRBV27 and TRBJ2-1; D might be TRBD2 (6 bases). Looked up from germline, CDR1 is MNHEY and CDR2 is SMNVEV (reference sequence). The V gene lost 2 bases and the J gene lost 6 bases, with 20 bases spanning the gap. The CDR3 is 17 residues long.

The chain employs TRBV6-1 and TRBJ2-1, with D maybe TRBD1 (6 bases). V lost 2 bases and J 8 bases, leaving 16 bases between the germline ends. The CDR3 has 15 amino acids. Germline CDR1 MNHNS, CDR2 SASEGT. The CDR3 here is CASSEMAGEFDEQFF. The CDR3 DNA follows: TGTGCCAGCAGTGAAATGGCAGGGGAGTTCGATGAGCAGTTCTTC.